Below, one TCR beta chain is given with its context. Its antigen is currently unknown. The sample is drawn from a study of blood T cells in healthy people across ages. On the study more broadly: Through template switching, about one barcoded beta molecule was captured per two T cells, as measured in model experiments. General study results and limits: Older age coincided with a roughly linear decline in TCR beta diversity per million T cells.

Each donor was a healthy Caucasian individual from Russia, aged roughly 6 to 95. The germline CDR1 and CDR2 sequences are DFQATT and SNEGSKA (reference sequence). Trimming removed 3 bases from V and 2 bases from J, with 15 bases in between. CDR3 length: 15 residues. The second PCR ran about 6 to 11 cycles with a sample-barcoded 5' primer and J-beta primers. A template-switch adaptor that had 12 random nucleotides put a tag on each cDNA molecule. One entry per CDR3 protein, called by TCRdb with MiXCR from the 5' RACE reads. The data show roughly 800,000 distinct CDR3 sequences, roughly 60% seen once. The gene calls are TRBV20-1 and TRBJ2-3; D remains unclear. The sequence was collected from a man under 40 in good health. The sample was blood. The CDR3 nucleotides read TGCAGTGCTAGGGACCCTGTGGTCTACACAGATACGCAGTATTTT. This translates into CSARDPVVYTDTQYF.